The source of this TCR beta chain is a study of CD8 T cells in ankylosing spondylitis. Whole-study results and caveats: Some motif variants were previously reported in reactive arthritis synovial fluid and blood. A motif in TCR beta, a set of roughly 8 highly homologous variants, appeared characteristic of ankylosing spondylitis blood. Disease-linked clones proved CD8+ and comparatively uncommon in peripheral blood.

This clonotype was seen repeatedly, ten times or more. Its specificity is unknown. Per the germline V gene, CDR1 is DFQATT and CDR2 is SNEGSKA (reference sequence). V shed 3 bases and J 8 bases; nucleotides not matched to a gene: 7. This CDR3 has 14 residues. Each CDR3 protein gets one entry after TCRdb re-called the 5' RACE reads with MiXCR. This sample has 750,000 to 850,000 distinct CDR3 sequences, with approximately 12% found just once. The receptor comes from a male donor with ankylosing spondylitis. What was sequenced was blood, either unsorted or a sorted T cell fraction (not recorded which). V gene TRBV20-1 combines with J gene TRBJ1-4, with TRBD1 matching over 9 bases. DNA of the CDR3: TGCAGTGCTAGGATACAGGGGGCGTTGGAAAAACTGTTTTTT. This translates into CSARIQGALEKLFF.